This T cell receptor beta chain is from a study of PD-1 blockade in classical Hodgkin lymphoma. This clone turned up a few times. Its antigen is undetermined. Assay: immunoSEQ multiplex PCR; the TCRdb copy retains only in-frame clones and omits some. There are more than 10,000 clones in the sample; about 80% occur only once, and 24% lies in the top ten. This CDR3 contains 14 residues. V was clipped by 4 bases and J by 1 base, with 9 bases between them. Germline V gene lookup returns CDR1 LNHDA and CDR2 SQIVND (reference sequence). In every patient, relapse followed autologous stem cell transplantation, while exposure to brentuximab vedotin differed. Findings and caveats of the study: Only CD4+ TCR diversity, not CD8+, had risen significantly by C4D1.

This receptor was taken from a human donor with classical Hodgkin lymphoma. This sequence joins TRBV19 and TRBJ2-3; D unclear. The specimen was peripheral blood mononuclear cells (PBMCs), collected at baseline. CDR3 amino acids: CASSKGGRTDTQYF. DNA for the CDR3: TGTGCCAGTAGTAAAGGCGGACGCACAGATACGCAGTATTTT.